This T cell receptor beta chain was captured in a study of blood T cell repertoires in COVID-19. There are 15 residues in the CDR3. V was clipped by 5 bases and J by 0 bases, with 10 bases between them. CDR1 is KGHDR, CDR2 SFDVKD, per germline. As handled by the study authors: Nucleated cell number was recorded as an estimate derived from reference gene primer amplification. Clones were sequenced by immunoSEQ multiplex PCR, and TCRdb holds only the in-frame ones, with some missing. That table supplies the V and J calls and clone size; D and trimming were determined from the DNA. The table has around 260,000 clones, 75% to 95% seen once.

This TCR came from a person between 18 and 30 years old with COVID-19, enrolled during active disease. The rearrangement links TRBV24-1 to TRBJ2-1; the D gene is possibly TRBD1 (5 bases). Sequenced sample: peripheral blood. CDR3 amino acids: CATSVGLSSYNEQFF. The CDR3 DNA reads TGTGCCACCAGTGTGGGGCTAAGCTCCTACAATGAGCAGTTCTTC.